One and the same sample provided the 8 T cell receptor beta chains below, sequenced in a study of T cells in localized non-small cell lung cancer. Sequencing used immunoSEQ multiplex PCR; TCRdb keeps in-frame clones, though not all of them. The sample includes tens of thousands of clones, 65% to 90% of them seen just once. The sequenced sample was peripheral blood, obtained before any cancer treatment. Receptor source: a male donor older than 55 with stage III lung adenocarcinoma.

The CDR3 bases are TGTGCCAGTAGTAGGGGGACAGGGGTCTACGAGCAGTACTTC. The encoded protein is CASSRGTGVYEQYF. J is TRBJ2-7 and V is TRBV19, with 10 bases matching TRBD1. V was pared by 4 bases and J by 3 bases, with 3 bases of the junction left unmatched. This CDR3 has 14 residues. CDR1 is LNHDA, CDR2 SQIVND, per germline (reference sequence).

The rearrangement joins TRBV29-1 to TRBJ1-2; D remains ambiguous. The CDR3 loop spans 11 amino acids. V shed 6 bases and J shed 4 bases, with 9 bases lying between them. The V gene's germline CDR1 is SQVTM and CDR2 ANQGSEA. CDR3: CSVSGVYGYTF. In nucleotides, the CDR3 is TGCAGCGTGTCAGGCGTCTATGGCTACACCTTC.

V and J are TRBV7-9 and TRBJ2-3; D perhaps matches TRBD2 (6 bases). The germline V gene has CDR1 SEHNR and CDR2 FQNEAQ (reference sequence). With 2 bases removed from V and 2 bases from J, the gap between germline ends came to 14 bases. The CDR3 spans 16 residues. DNA of the CDR3: TGTGCCAGCAGCTTACCGTCGACGGGAGACACAGATACGCAGTATTTT. This sequence encodes CASSLPSTGDTDTQYF. Based on the CDR3 plus reference TRBV7-9 and TRBJ2-3, the full variable domain is DTGVSQNPRHKITKRGQNVTFRCDPISEHNRLYWYRQTLGQGPEFLTYFQNEAQLEKSRLLSDRFSAERPKGSFSTLEIQRTEQGDSAMYLCASSLPSTGDTDTQYFGPGTRLTVL.

The V and J genes are TRBV6-5 and TRBJ2-7; TRBD1 is a possible D gene (6 bases). Germline V lookup: CDR1 MNHEY, CDR2 SVGAGI. The V end was cut by 5 bases, the J end by 1 base, with 15 bases between. This CDR3 comprises 15 residues. DNA of the CDR3: TGTGCCAGCAGTAAACAGGGAGTGTTGTCCTACGAGCAGTACTTC. Its protein is CASSKQGVLSYEQYF.

This chain joins TRBV5-4 and TRBJ2-3, with 8 nucleotides matching TRBD1. With V trimmed by 3 bases and J by 0 bases, 3 bases remained unmatched. CDR3 length: 15 amino acids. CDR1 and CDR2 from the germline V gene are SGHNT and YYREEE (reference sequence). The CDR3 loop is CASSSQGVSTDTQYF. In DNA, the CDR3 is TGTGCCAGCAGCTCACAGGGGGTTAGCACAGATACGCAGTATTTT.

The sample holds one count of this clone. The rearrangement links TRBV18 to TRBJ1-5, with D possibly matching TRBD1 (5 bases). V lost 3 bases and J 3 bases, leaving 12 bases between the germline ends. The germline V gene has CDR1 KGHSH and CDR2 LQKENI. The length of the CDR3 is 15 residues. CDR3: CASSPNDRFNQPQHF. The CDR3 DNA reads as TGTGCCAGCTCACCCAACGACAGATTCAATCAGCCCCAGCATTTT.

The CDR3, as DNA: TGTGCCAGCAGCACCAGGGTCGGGGAGCTGTTTTTT. Translated, it gives CASSTRVGELFF. V gene TRBV7-9 combines with J gene TRBJ2-2; tentative D call: TRBD1 (5 bases). V lost 5 bases and J 7 bases, leaving 8 bases between the germline ends. CDR1 is SEHNR, CDR2 FQNEAQ, per germline (reference sequence). CDR3 length: 12 amino acids.

This chain links TRBV10-2 with TRBJ1-3; the D is unclear. V lost 3 bases and J lost 0, with 15 bases in between. Germline loops: CDR1 WSHSY, CDR2 SAAADI. CDR3 length: 17 amino acids. In nucleotides, the CDR3 is TGCGCCAGCAGTGAACGGAGAAATCCATCCTCTGGAAACACCATATATTTT. Translation gives CASSERRNPSSGNTIYF.